Presented here are 3 T cell receptor beta chains from one specimen sequenced in a study of tumor-infiltrating lymphocytes in primary liver carcinoma. TCR beta cDNA was reverse-transcribed from about 0.45 ug of total RNA. The reaction used a constant-region primer and ProtoScript II reverse transcriptase. Libraries for TCR beta were built through three nested multiplex PCR rounds, which together made up a slightly modified ARM-PCR procedure. In the first two PCR rounds, TRBV1-TRBV30 forward primers were paired with a C-beta reverse primer, and each round lasted around 10 cycles. MiXCR, run by TCRdb on the multiplex PCR reads, gives a single entry per CDR3 protein. The sample includes about 54,000 distinct CDR3 sequences, around three quarters of them seen just once. Each 20-30 mg portion of unsorted bulk tissue served as the source for co-extraction of RNA and DNA. The sequencing input was liver tumor tissue from sampling region 2. The subset is: tumor region T2, inferior pole. The receptors here all came from a middle-aged man with primary liver carcinoma and hepatitis B virus infection.

By share of the sample, this clonotype is medium-sized. The V and J genes are TRBV7-9 and TRBJ2-3; D unresolved. The germline V gene has CDR1 SEHNR and CDR2 FQNEAQ (reference sequence). Deletions cut 0 bases from V and 0 bases from J, with 7 bases between. CDR3 length: 15 residues. The CDR3 here is CASSLAGGSTDTQYF. CDR3 nucleotides: TGTGCCAGCAGCTTAGCCGGCGGTAGCACAGATACGCAGTATTTT.

A single count supports this clonotype. The junction does not match germline at one end; this may be a read error. The rearrangement uses TRBV10-3 and TRBJ2-7, with 7 nucleotides matching TRBD2. The CDR3 sequence is 14 residues long. CDR1 is ENHRY and CDR2 is SYGVKD in the germline V gene. DNA for the CDR3: TGTGCCTTCAGTGAGCGGGGAAAGGAGGTCGAGCAGTACTTC. Translated: CAFSERGKEVEQYF.

This clonotype was recorded only once. Possible read error: a much larger clone is one base away. The chain recombines TRBV5-1 with TRBJ1-1, with D perhaps TRBD1 (5 bases). This CDR3 is 16 amino acids long. Trimming stripped 0 bases from V and 1 base from J, with 13 bases between. From germline, CDR1 is SGHRS and CDR2 YFSETQ. This chain's CDR3 is CASSLGWGFGNTEAFF. The CDR3, as DNA: TGCGCCAGCAGCTTGGGTTGGGGCTTCGGGAACACTGAAGCTTTCTTT. Combining the CDR3 with reference TRBV5-1 and TRBJ1-1 gives the whole variable domain KAGVTQTPRYLIKTRGQQVTLSCSPISGHRSVSWYQQTPGQGLQFLFEYFSETQRNKGNFPGRFSGRQFSNSRSEMNVSTLELGDSALYLCASSLGWGFGNTEAFFGQGTRLTVV.